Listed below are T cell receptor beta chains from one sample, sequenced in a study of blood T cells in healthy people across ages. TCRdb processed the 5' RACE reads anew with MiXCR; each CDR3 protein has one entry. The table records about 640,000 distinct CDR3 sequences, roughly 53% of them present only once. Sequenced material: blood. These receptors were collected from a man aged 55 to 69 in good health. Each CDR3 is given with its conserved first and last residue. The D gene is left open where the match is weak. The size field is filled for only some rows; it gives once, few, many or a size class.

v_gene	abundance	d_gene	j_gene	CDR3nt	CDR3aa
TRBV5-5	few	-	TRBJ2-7	TGTGCCAGCAGCTTGGTAGGGCCCTCCTACGAGCAGTACTTC	CASSLVGPSYEQYF
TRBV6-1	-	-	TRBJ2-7	TGTGCCAGGGGGACGTTTATGTCCTACGAGCAGTACTTC	CARGTFMSYEQYF
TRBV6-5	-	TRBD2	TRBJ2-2	TGTGCCAGCACTTCACCGGGACTAGCGGGGGGGCGTGGTGGCGGGGAGCTGTTTTTT	CASTSPGLAGGRGGGELFF
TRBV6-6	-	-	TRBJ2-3	TGTGCCAGCAGCCCAGCCCGGCGGACAGATACGCAGTATTTT	CASSPARRTDTQYF
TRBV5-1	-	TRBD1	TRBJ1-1	TGCGCCAGCAGCACCTGGACAGGGAGGAACACTGAAGCTTTCTTT	CASSTWTGRNTEAFF
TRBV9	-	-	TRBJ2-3	TGTGCCAGCGGACGGGGGCGGGAAGATACGCAGTATTTT	CASGRGREDTQYF
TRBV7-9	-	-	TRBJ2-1	TGTGCCAGCAGCCTGATGGGGGGCGATGAGCAGTTCTTC	CASSLMGGDEQFF
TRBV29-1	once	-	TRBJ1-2	TGCAGCGTTGGAAAAAATCCGACCGCCTATGGCTACACCTTC	CSVGKNPTAYGYTF
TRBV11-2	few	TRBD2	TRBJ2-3	TGTGCCAGCAGCTTACAGGGACTAGTGGCAGATACGCAGTATTTT	CASSLQGLVADTQYF
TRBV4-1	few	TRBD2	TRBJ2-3	TGCGCCAGCAGCTCCCGGGGTAGCGGGGTGGCAGATACGCAGTATTTT	CASSSRGSGVADTQYF
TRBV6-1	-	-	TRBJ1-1	TGTGCGTTGGGGGTAGCCCTGAACACTGAAGCTTTCTTT	CALGVALNTEAFF
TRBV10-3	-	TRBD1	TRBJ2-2	TGTGCCATCAGACGGACAGGTCGGTCCGGGGAGCTGTTTTTT	CAIRRTGRSGELFF
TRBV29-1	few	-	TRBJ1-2	TGCAGCGTTAAAGGAGGGAGCTATGGCTACACCTTC	CSVKGGSYGYTF
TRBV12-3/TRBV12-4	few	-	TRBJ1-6	TGTGCCAGCAGTTTAGGATGGGGGGCCGGTTCACCCCTCCACTTT	CASSLGWGAGSPLHF
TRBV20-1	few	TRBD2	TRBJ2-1	TGCAGTGCTAGACCCCTTCCCGGACTAGCGGGGGATGAGCAGTTCTTC	CSARPLPGLAGDEQFF
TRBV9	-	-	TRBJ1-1	TGTGCCAGCAGCCCCCGGGGTGGGAGCACTGAAGCTTTCTTT	CASSPRGGSTEAFF
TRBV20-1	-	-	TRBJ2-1	TGCAGTGCTAGAGATCAGGCTAGCCCGCGTTACAATGAGCAGTTCTTC	CSARDQASPRYNEQFF
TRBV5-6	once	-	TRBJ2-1	TGTGCCAGCAGCCGGGACGGGCACTACAATGAGCAGTTCTTC	CASSRDGHYNEQFF
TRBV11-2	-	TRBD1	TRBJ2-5	TGTGCCAGCAGCCCCTCAGCCCGGGACAGGAAAGGGGAGACCCAGTACTTC	CASSPSARDRKGETQYF